The 28 T cell receptor beta chains below all came from one sample that was sequenced in a study of blood T cell repertoires in COVID-19. The method was immunoSEQ multiplex PCR; TCRdb's version includes in-frame clones alone and lacks a portion of them. The sample includes about 400,000 clones, around nine tenths seen only once; the top ten take 10%. Sequenced: PBMCs or T cells enriched from blood (not recorded which). The receptors were gathered from a woman aged 50 to 60 who had recovered from COVID-19.

This clone was seen only once. This chain links TRBV30 with TRBJ1-1; no firm D call. Germline V gene data show CDR1 as GTSNPN and CDR2 as SVGIG (reference sequence). This CDR3 is 11 amino acids long. V lost 6 bases, J lost 8 bases, and 13 bases lay in between. The chain's CDR3 is CACSARHEAFF. As DNA, the CDR3 is TGTGCCTGCTCCGCGAGACACGAAGCTTTCTTT.

The table lists this clone with a count of one. J is TRBJ2-1 and V is TRBV7-2; no definite D call. There are 15 residues in the CDR3. Germline CDR1 is SGHTA and CDR2 is FQGNSA. Trimming removed 6 bases from V and 1 base from J, with 13 bases in between. CDR3 bases: TGTGCCAGCAGGCCAGTTCACACGTCCTACAATGAGCAGTTCTTC. Its protein is CASRPVHTSYNEQFF.

This rearrangement joins TRBV15 to TRBJ1-6; tentatively, D is TRBD1 (6 bases). The germline CDR1 and CDR2 sequences are LNHNV and YYDKDF (reference sequence). The CDR3 extends over 15 amino acids. V lost 1 base and J 9 bases, leaving 13 bases between the germline ends. CDR3 sequence reads: CATSRGTVRGSPLHF. The CDR3, as DNA: TGTGCCACCAGCAGAGGGACAGTCAGGGGTTCACCCCTCCACTTT.

The CDR3 region has the DNA TGTGCCAGCAGTTTACCGGGACACAAGAGCTCTGGAAACACCATATATTTT. Amino acid sequence: CASSLPGHKSSGNTIYF. V usage is TRBV11-2 and J usage is TRBJ1-3, with a tentative D call TRBD1 (6 bases). V lost 6 bases to trimming and J lost 0 bases, with 18 bases between them. The CDR3 spans 17 residues. CDR1 is SGHAT, CDR2 FQNNGV, per germline. The whole variable domain, remainder taken from reference TRBV11-2 and TRBJ1-3, is EAGVAQSPRYKIIEKRQSVAFWCNPISGHATLYWYQQILGQGPKLLIQFQNNGVVDDSQLPKDRFSAERLKGVDSTLKIQPAKLEDSAVYLCASSLPGHKSSGNTIYFGEGSWLTVV.

The J gene is TRBJ1-5, the V gene TRBV30; 12 bases map to TRBD1. V dropped 3 bases and J dropped 0; count of bases not matched to a gene: 24. The CDR3 extends over 23 amino acids. Germline V gene lookup returns CDR1 GTSNPN and CDR2 SVGIG (reference sequence). The CDR3 here is CAWSPRLGQGAVRLYYSNQPQHF. CDR3 nucleotides: TGTGCCTGGAGCCCAAGGTTGGGACAGGGGGCTGTCCGACTGTACTATAGCAATCAGCCCCAGCATTTT.

There are a few counts of this clone. The chain uses TRBV29-1 and TRBJ1-2; D perhaps matches TRBD1 (6 bases). CDR1 is SQVTM and CDR2 is ANQGSEA in the germline V gene. CDR3 length: 14 residues. V was clipped by 6 bases and J by 7 bases, with 21 bases between them. The CDR3 nucleotides are TGCAGCGTCGAAACCTCCCGGGGGGCCGCTGGCTACACCTTC. Translation gives CSVETSRGAAGYTF.

The V gene is TRBV4-2, the J gene TRBJ1-5; D is possibly TRBD1 (6 bases). This CDR3 contains 15 residues. Trimming took 3 bases from V and 2 from J, leaving 11 bases between them. The germline gives CDR1 LGHNA, CDR2 YNFKEQ. CDR3 DNA sequence: TGTGCCAGCAGCCATTATGGGGGCGGCAATCAGCCCCAGCATTTT. Its protein product is CASSHYGGGNQPQHF.

In DNA form, the CDR3 reads TGTGCCAGCTCACGGGACAGTGGGGAAAAACTGTTTTTT. Encoded protein: CASSRDSGEKLFF. The V call is TRBV18, the J call TRBJ1-4; 7 bases agree with TRBD1. CDR3 length: 13 amino acids. Looked up from germline, CDR1 is KGHSH and CDR2 is LQKENI. Trimming cost V 4 bases and J 8 bases; bases outside gene matches: 4.

The rearrangement uses TRBV15 and TRBJ1-4; the D gene is possibly TRBD1 (5 bases). CDR3 length: 14 residues. V lost 7 bases and J 4 bases, leaving 13 bases between the germline ends. The germline gives CDR1 LNHNV, CDR2 YYDKDF (reference sequence). The CDR3 nucleotides are TGTGCCACCATAGCCGGAGGGGTTAATGAAAAACTGTTTTTT. Protein: CATIAGGVNEKLFF.

The rearrangement uses TRBV19 and TRBJ2-3; D unresolved. V was shortened by 3 bases and J by 4 bases, with 14 bases between the two germline ends. Germline CDR1 and CDR2: LNHDA and SQIVND (reference sequence). The CDR3 has 15 residues. The CDR3 protein is CASSILVAGPDTQYF. The CDR3 DNA sequence: TGTGCCAGTAGTATCTTGGTTGCTGGGCCAGATACGCAGTATTTT.

The J gene is TRBJ2-7, the V gene TRBV11-2; D is perhaps TRBD1 (6 bases). The germline V and J ends were trimmed by 1 base and 2 bases, with 6 bases remaining between them. The CDR3 covers 13 residues. CDR1 is SGHAT, CDR2 FQNNGV, per germline. In DNA form, the CDR3 reads TGTGCCAGCAGCTTAGGGACAGCCTACGAGCAGTACTTC. Its translation: CASSLGTAYEQYF.

This clone has a handful of counts. The chain links TRBV7-2 to TRBJ1-2; the match to TRBD1 covers 10 bases. Trimming removed 5 bases from V and 4 bases from J; junction bases left unmatched: 10. The length of the CDR3 is 16 residues. Germline V gene data show CDR1 as SGHTA and CDR2 as FQGNSA. CDR3 DNA: TGTGCCAGCAGCGCGGACAGGGGGACCATGCTCTATGGCTACACCTTC. The encoded protein is CASSADRGTMLYGYTF.

This clone was seen just once. The V call is TRBV5-6, the J call TRBJ1-4, with D unclear. V was clipped by 0 bases and J by 7 bases, with 7 bases between them. The CDR3 is 13 amino acids. Germline CDR1 reads SGHDT; CDR2 reads YYEEEE. Written as DNA, the CDR3 is TGTGCCAGCAGCTTGGTGGAGGCTGAAAAACTGTTTTTT. It is translated as CASSLVEAEKLFF.

The V gene is TRBV13, the J gene TRBJ2-4; a weak D match, TRBD2 (6 bases). Per germline, CDR1 PRHDT and CDR2 FYEKMQ (reference sequence). Trimming stripped 4 bases from V and 0 bases from J, with 25 bases between. The CDR3 consists of 20 residues. CDR3 in amino acids: CASSSAGQPGKQLAKNIQYF. CDR3 sequence (DNA): TGTGCCAGCAGCTCCGCGGGGCAGCCCGGGAAACAGCTAGCCAAAAACATTCAGTACTTC.

J is TRBJ1-6 and V is TRBV7-9, with TRBD1 matching 9 bases. CDR3 length: 16 residues. The junction had 8 bases not matched to a gene; V was cut back by 4 bases and J by 7 bases. Germline lookup yields CDR1 SEHNR and CDR2 FQNEAQ (reference sequence). The CDR3 DNA is TGTGCCAGCAGCTCAAACAGGGGGCTAAGGAATTCACCCCTCCACTTT. Its protein product is CASSSNRGLRNSPLHF.

This clone has just one count. The chain carries TRBV7-9 and TRBJ2-7, with 9 positions matching TRBD2. The trim removed 0 bases at V and 7 bases at J, leaving 10 bases unmatched. Germline V gene lookup returns CDR1 SEHNR and CDR2 FQNEAQ (reference sequence). The CDR3 length is 16 residues. The CDR3 DNA follows: TGTGCCAGCAGCTTAGCACTAGCGGGCCTGGGGAGGGAGCAGTACTTC. Protein sequence: CASSLALAGLGREQYF. Full variable domain (rest looked up from reference TRBV7-9 and TRBJ2-7): DTGVSQNPRHKITKRGQNVTFRCDPISEHNRLYWYRQTLGQGPEFLTYFQNEAQLEKSRLLSDRFSAERPKGSFSTLEIQRTEQGDSAMYLCASSLALAGLGREQYFGPGTRLTVT.

V gene TRBV3-1 (or the pseudogene TRBV3-2) combines with J gene TRBJ1-2, with D hard to call. Per the germline V gene, CDR1 is LGHDT and CDR2 is YNNKEL (reference sequence). V lost 1 base, J lost 0 bases, and 12 bases lay in between. This CDR3 region has 16 residues. The CDR3 loop is CASSQVLNRSNYGYTF. The CDR3, as DNA: TGTGCCAGCAGCCAAGTTCTAAACAGATCTAACTATGGCTACACCTTC.

The chain links TRBV10-1 to TRBJ1-1; tentatively, D is TRBD1 (5 bases). Trimming took off 9 bases at V and 4 bases at J, with 18 bases between the two ends. The CDR3 extends over 14 amino acids. CDR1 and CDR2 (germline): WNHNN, SYGVQD (reference sequence). The CDR3 region is CARVIRRGFTEAFF. In DNA, the CDR3 is TGCGCCAGAGTAATCCGACGGGGGTTCACTGAAGCTTTCTTT.

V usage is TRBV13 and J usage is TRBJ1-3, with D hard to call. The CDR3 covers 14 residues. Between the trimmed V and J ends, which lost 0 bases and 2 bases, there was a span of 5 bases. The germline V gene has CDR1 PRHDT and CDR2 FYEKMQ (reference sequence). The CDR3 sequence: CASSLGEAGNTIYF. In nucleotides, the CDR3 is TGTGCCAGCAGCTTAGGGGAGGCTGGAAACACCATATATTTT.

The CDR3 region is CASSSAGRGTDTQYF. Written as DNA, the CDR3 is TGTGCCAGCAGCTCCGCCGGGCGGGGCACAGATACGCAGTATTTT. The J gene is TRBJ2-3, the V gene TRBV7-9; D may be TRBD2 (5 bases). The germline V and J ends were trimmed by 4 bases and 1 base, with 12 bases remaining between them. In germline, CDR1 is SEHNR, CDR2 FQNEAQ (reference sequence). The CDR3 has 15 residues.

The V and J genes are TRBV21-1 and TRBJ1-1. TRBV21-1 is designated a pseudogene. The CDR3 has 15 amino acids. The CDR3 region has the DNA TGTGCCAGCAGCAAAGAAGGGGGGAGGGGGACTGAAGCTTTCTTT. The encoded protein is CASSKEGGRGTEAFF.

The genes are TRBV6-5 and TRBJ1-1; tentative D call: TRBD1 (6 bases). V lost 0 bases and J lost 6, with 8 bases in between. Per germline, CDR1 MNHEY and CDR2 SVGAGI. This CDR3 region has 13 residues. As DNA, the CDR3 is TGTGCCAGCAGTTACTCCGGACAGTCTGAAGCTTTCTTT. This codes for CASSYSGQSEAFF.

The chain recombines TRBV30 with TRBJ1-1; TRBD1 matches 10 bases. CDR1 and CDR2 from the germline V gene are GTSNPN and SVGIG (reference sequence). V trimming: 3 bases; J trimming: 4 bases; junction bases outside the gene matches: 2. The CDR3 is made up of 13 amino acids. DNA of the CDR3: TGTGCCTGGAGGAGGACAGGGGGCACTGAAGCTTTCTTT. Translating gives CAWRRTGGTEAFF. Together with reference TRBV30 and TRBJ1-1, the CDR3 gives the full variable domain: SQTIHQWPATLVQPVGSPLSLECTVEGTSNPNLYWYRQAAGRGLQLLFYSVGIGQISSEVPQNLSASRPQDRQFILSSKKLLLSDSGFYLCAWRRTGGTEAFFGQGTRLTVV.

In its sample, this clone was seen once. The chain combines TRBV6-5 with TRBJ1-1; D not certain. The germline gives CDR1 MNHEY, CDR2 SVGAGI. The CDR3 length is 13 residues. Trimming pared 5 bases from V and 0 bases from J, leaving 7 bases between. The CDR3 coding sequence is TGTGCCAGCAGTAGAGAGATGAACACTGAAGCTTTCTTT. Its translation: CASSREMNTEAFF.

The chain has TRBV7-8 and TRBJ1-4; no clear D gene. Germline V lookup: CDR1 SGHVS, CDR2 FQNEAQ. V shed 5 bases and J shed 0 bases, with 10 bases lying between them. This CDR3 comprises 15 residues. CDR3 sequence: CASSTRVATNEKLFF. Here the CDR3 DNA reads TGTGCCAGCAGCACCCGGGTAGCAACTAATGAAAAACTGTTTTTT.

The CDR3 reads CASSLGTGGPETQYF. The CDR3 coding sequence is TGTGCCAGCAGCTTGGGGACAGGAGGGCCGGAGACCCAGTACTTC. This chain links TRBV7-9 with TRBJ2-5; TRBD1 agrees at 8 bases. Looked up from germline, CDR1 is SEHNR and CDR2 is FQNEAQ (reference sequence). Unmatched junction bases numbered 8, after V lost 3 bases and J lost 5 bases. The CDR3 covers 15 residues. The complete variable domain, with remaining parts taken from reference TRBV7-9 and TRBJ2-5, reads DTGVSQNPRHKITKRGQNVTFRCDPISEHNRLYWYRQTLGQGPEFLTYFQNEAQLEKSRLLSDRFSAERPKGSFSTLEIQRTEQGDSAMYLCASSLGTGGPETQYFGPGTRLLVL.

The chain joins TRBV6-1 to TRBJ1-1; maybe TRBD1 (6 bases). The CDR3 loop spans 15 amino acids. Deletions cut 2 bases from V and 3 bases from J, with 13 bases between. The germline CDR1 and CDR2 sequences are MNHNS and SASEGT. The CDR3 sequence is CASSELSGAHTEAFF. For the CDR3, the DNA is TGTGCCAGCAGTGAACTGTCAGGGGCGCACACTGAAGCTTTCTTT.

J is TRBJ2-1 and V is TRBV6-2 or TRBV6-3; D not resolved. The germline V and J ends were trimmed by 5 bases and 4 bases, with 15 bases remaining between them. Germline CDR1 MNHEY, CDR2 SVGEGT. The CDR3 runs to 15 residues. Here the CDR3 DNA reads TGTGCCAGCAGTACACGATACCCGTCATACAATGAGCAGTTCTTC. Its translation: CASSTRYPSYNEQFF.